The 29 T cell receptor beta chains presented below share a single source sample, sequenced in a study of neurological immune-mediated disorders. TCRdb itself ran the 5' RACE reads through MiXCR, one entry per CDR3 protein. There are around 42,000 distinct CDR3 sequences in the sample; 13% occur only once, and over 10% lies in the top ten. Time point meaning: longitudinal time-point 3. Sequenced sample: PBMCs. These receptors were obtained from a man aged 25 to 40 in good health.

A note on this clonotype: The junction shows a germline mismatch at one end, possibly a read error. CDR3 protein: CASSPLQGPGEPFF. In nucleotides, the CDR3 is TGTGCCAGCTCACCTCTGCAGGGGCCAGGTGAGCCGTTCTTC. The chain has TRBV18 and TRBJ2-1; D may be TRBD1 (6 bases). Germline loops: CDR1 KGHSH, CDR2 LQKENI. The CDR3 loop spans 14 amino acids.

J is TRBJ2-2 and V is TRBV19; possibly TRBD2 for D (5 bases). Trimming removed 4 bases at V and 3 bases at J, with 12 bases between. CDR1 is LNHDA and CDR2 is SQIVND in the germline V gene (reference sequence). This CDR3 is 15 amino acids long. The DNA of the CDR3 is TGTGCCAGTAGTACCGGAACTAGATACACCGGGGAGCTGTTTTTT. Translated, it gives CASSTGTRYTGELFF.

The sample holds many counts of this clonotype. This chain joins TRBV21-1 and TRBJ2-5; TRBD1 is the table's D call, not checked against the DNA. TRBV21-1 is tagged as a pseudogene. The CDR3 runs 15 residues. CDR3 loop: CASRWDSKIEETQYF. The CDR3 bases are TGTGCCAGCAGGTGGGACAGTAAAATAGAAGAGACCCAGTACTTC.

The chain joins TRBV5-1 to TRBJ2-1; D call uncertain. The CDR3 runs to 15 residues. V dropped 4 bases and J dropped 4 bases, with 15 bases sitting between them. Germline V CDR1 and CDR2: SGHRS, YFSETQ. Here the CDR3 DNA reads TGCGCCAGCAGCCCAAGACCGGACGGTTACAATGAGCAGTTCTTC. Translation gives CASSPRPDGYNEQFF.

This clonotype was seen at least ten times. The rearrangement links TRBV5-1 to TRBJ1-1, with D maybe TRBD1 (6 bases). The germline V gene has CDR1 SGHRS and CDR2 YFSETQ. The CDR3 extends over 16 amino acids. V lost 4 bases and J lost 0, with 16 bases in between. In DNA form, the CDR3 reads TGCGCCAGCAGCCCCGAGCTTGGGACAATGAACACTGAAGCTTTCTTT. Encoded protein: CASSPELGTMNTEAFF.

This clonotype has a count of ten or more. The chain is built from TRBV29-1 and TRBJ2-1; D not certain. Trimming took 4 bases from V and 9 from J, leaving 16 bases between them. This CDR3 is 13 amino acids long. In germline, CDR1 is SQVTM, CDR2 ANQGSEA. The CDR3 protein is CSVVWARYGEQFF. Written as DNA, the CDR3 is TGCAGCGTTGTCTGGGCCAGGTACGGTGAGCAGTTCTTC.

The chain's CDR3 is CASRQLGLYPGELFF. CDR3 coding DNA: TGTGCCAGCCGACAACTGGGACTCTACCCCGGGGAGCTGTTTTTT. The chain joins TRBV27 to TRBJ2-2, with D possibly being TRBD2 (6 bases). Germline lookup yields CDR1 MNHEY and CDR2 SMNVEV (reference sequence). The CDR3 covers 15 residues. V shed 8 bases and J shed 6 bases, with 19 bases lying between them.

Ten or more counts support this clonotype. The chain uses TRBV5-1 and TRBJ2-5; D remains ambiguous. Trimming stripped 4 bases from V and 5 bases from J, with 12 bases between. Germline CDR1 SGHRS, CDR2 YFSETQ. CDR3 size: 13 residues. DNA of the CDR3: TGCGCCAGCAGCGGCGTCCAGTTGGAGACCCAGTACTTC. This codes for CASSGVQLETQYF.

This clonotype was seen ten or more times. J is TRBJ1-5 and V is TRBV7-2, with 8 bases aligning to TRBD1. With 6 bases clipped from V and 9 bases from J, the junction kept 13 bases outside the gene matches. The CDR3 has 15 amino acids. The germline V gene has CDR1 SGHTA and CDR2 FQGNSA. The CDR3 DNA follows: TGTGCCAGCAGTCTAGACAGGGGCACTTTGGCGCCCCAGCATTTT. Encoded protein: CASSLDRGTLAPQHF.

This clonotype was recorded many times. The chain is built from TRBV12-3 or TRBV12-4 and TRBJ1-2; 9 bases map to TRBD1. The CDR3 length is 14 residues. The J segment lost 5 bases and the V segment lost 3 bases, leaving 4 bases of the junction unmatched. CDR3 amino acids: CASSFFGTGYGYTF. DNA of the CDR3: TGTGCCAGCAGTTTCTTTGGGACAGGGTATGGCTACACCTTC.

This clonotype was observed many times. The CDR3 DNA is TGTGCCATCAAGAGGGGGCAGGGGGCTCGGGATACGCAGTATTTT. Its protein product is CAIKRGQGARDTQYF. The chain has TRBV10-3 and TRBJ2-3; TRBD1 agrees at 8 bases. This CDR3 is 15 amino acids long. The ends lost 7 bases at V and 6 bases at J; junction bases unmatched: 12. CDR1 ENHRY and CDR2 SYGVKD come from the germline V gene.

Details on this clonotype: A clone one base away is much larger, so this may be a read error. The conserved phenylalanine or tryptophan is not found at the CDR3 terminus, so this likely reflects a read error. CDR3 bases: TGTGCCAGCAGCCTAGGACAGGGATCCTTCTACGAGCAGTACTTA. This gives the protein CASSLGQGSFYEQYL. The rearrangement uses TRBV11-3 and TRBJ2-7; 8 bases align to TRBD1. This CDR3 is built from 15 residues. Germline assignment: CDR1 SGHNT and CDR2 YENEEA. V lost 5 bases, J lost 3 bases, and 9 bases stayed unmatched.

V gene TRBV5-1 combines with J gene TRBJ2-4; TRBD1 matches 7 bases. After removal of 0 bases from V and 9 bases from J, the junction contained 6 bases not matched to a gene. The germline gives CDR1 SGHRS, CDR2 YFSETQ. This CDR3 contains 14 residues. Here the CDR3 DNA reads TGCGCCAGCAGCTTGGATATAGGGGGCGGCATTCAGTACTTC. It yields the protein CASSLDIGGGIQYF.

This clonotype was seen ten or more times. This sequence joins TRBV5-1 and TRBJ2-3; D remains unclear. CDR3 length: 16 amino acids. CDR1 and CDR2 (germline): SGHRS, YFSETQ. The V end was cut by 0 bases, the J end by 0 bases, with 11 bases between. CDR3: CASSLGLRPSTDTQYF. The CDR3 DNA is TGCGCCAGCAGCTTGGGATTACGACCTAGCACAGATACGCAGTATTTT.

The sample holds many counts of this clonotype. CDR3 in amino acids: CASSSGLAGGYGDTQYF. CDR3 nucleotide sequence: TGTGCCAGCAGCTCGGGACTAGCGGGAGGGTACGGAGATACGCAGTATTTT. V usage is TRBV7-6 and J usage is TRBJ2-3, with 16 bases aligning to TRBD2. Per the germline V gene, CDR1 is SGHVS and CDR2 is FNYEAQ. This CDR3 is 17 amino acids long. V was clipped by 4 bases and J by 5 bases; unmatched bases: 6.

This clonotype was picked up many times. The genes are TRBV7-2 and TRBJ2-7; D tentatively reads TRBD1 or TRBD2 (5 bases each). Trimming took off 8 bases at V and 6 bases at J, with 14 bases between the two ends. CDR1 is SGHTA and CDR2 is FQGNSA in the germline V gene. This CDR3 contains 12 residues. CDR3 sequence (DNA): TGTGCCAGCGGCGACTTGAGGGGCGAGCAGTACTTC. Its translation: CASGDLRGEQYF.

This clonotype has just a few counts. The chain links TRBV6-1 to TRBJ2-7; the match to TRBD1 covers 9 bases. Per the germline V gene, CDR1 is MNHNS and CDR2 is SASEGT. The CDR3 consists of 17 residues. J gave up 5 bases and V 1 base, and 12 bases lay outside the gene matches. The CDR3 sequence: CASSEEAPGQGSDEQYF. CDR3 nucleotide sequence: TGTGCCAGCAGTGAAGAAGCCCCGGGACAGGGTTCCGACGAGCAGTACTTC.

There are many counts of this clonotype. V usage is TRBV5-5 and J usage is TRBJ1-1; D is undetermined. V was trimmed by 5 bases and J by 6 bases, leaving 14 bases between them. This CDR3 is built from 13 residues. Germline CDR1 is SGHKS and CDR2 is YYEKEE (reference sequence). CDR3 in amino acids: CASRSPARAEAFF. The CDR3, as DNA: TGTGCCAGCAGGTCCCCGGCTCGGGCTGAAGCTTTCTTT. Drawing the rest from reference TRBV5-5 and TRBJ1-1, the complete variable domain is DAGVTQSPTHLIKTRGQQVTLRCSPISGHKSVSWYQQVLGQGPQFIFQYYEKEERGRGNFPDRFSARQFPNYSSELNVNALLLGDSALYLCASRSPARAEAFFGQGTRLTVV.

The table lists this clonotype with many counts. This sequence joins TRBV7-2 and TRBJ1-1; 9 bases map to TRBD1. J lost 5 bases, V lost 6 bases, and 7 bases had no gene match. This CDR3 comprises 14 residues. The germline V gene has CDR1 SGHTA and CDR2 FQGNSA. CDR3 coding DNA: TGTGCCAGCAGAAAGGACAGGGGTCTGACTGAAGCTTTCTTT. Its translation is CASRKDRGLTEAFF.

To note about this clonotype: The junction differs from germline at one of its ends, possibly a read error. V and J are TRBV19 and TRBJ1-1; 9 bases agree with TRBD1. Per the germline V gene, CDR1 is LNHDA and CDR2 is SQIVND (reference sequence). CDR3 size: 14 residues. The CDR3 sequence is CAISTGGFRTEAFF. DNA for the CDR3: TGTGCCATTAGTACAGGGGGCTTTCGGACTGAAGCTTTCTTT.

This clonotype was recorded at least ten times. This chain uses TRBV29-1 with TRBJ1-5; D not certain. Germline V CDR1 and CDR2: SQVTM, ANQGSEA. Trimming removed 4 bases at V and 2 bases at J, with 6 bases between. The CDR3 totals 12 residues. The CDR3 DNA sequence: TGCAGCGTTGCCGGGGGCAATCAGCCCCAGCATTTT. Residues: CSVAGGNQPQHF.

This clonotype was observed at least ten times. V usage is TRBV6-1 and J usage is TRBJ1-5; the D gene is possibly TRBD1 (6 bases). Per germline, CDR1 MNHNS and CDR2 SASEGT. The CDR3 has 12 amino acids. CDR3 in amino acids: CGVRGGNQPQHF. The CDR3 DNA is TGTGGGGTTAGAGGGGGTAATCAGCCCCAGCATTTT.

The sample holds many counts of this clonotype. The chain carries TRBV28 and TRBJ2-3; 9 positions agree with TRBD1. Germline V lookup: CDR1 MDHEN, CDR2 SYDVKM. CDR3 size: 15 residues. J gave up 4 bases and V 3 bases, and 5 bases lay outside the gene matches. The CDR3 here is CASSLWDRDSDTQYF. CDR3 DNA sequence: TGTGCCAGCAGTTTGTGGGACAGGGATTCAGATACGCAGTATTTT. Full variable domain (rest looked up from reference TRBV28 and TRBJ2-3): DVKVTQSSRYLVKRTGEKVFLECVQDMDHENMFWYRQDPGLGLRLIYFSYDVKMKEKGDIPEGYSVSREKKERFSLILESASTNQTSMYLCASSLWDRDSDTQYFGPGTRLTVL.

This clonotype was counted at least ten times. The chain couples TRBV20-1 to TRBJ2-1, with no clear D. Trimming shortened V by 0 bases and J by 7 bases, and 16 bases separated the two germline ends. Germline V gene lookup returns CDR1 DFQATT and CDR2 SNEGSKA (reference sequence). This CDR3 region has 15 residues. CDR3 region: CSARDSLGGDNEQFF. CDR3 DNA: TGCAGTGCTAGAGATAGTTTAGGTGGAGATAATGAGCAGTTCTTC.

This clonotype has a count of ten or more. The CDR3, as DNA: TGCAGTGCGGACAACGGGGTAGGGGAGCTGTTTTTT. Translating it yields CSADNGVGELFF. The chain recombines TRBV20-1 with TRBJ2-2; either TRBD1 or TRBD2 may supply D (5 bases each). The CDR3 length is 12 residues. Per the germline V gene, CDR1 is DFQATT and CDR2 is SNEGSKA (reference sequence). Trimming removed 6 bases at V and 8 bases at J, with 13 bases between.

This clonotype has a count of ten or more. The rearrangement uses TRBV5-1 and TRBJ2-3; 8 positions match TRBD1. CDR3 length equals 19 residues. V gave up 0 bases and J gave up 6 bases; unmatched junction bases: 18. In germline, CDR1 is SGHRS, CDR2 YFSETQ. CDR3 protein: CASSLGGPHAGGLSDTQYF. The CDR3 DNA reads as TGCGCCAGCAGCTTGGGGGGACCTCACGCAGGGGGCTTATCTGATACGCAGTATTTT.

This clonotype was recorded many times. CDR3 residues: CSARDSLRINIQYF. As DNA, the CDR3 is TGCAGTGCTAGAGACTCTCTTCGGATAAACATTCAGTACTTC. This chain links TRBV20-1 with TRBJ2-4; D is unclear. The CDR3 has 14 residues. The V end lost 0 bases, the J end lost 6 bases, and 12 bases lay between the germline ends. CDR1 is DFQATT, CDR2 SNEGSKA, per germline (reference sequence).

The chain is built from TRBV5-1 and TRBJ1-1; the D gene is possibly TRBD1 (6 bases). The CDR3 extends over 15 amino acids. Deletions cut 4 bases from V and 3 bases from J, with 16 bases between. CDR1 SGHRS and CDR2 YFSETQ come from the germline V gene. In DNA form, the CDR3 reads TGCGCCAGCAGCCGGGGGGCGGGGTCGGACACTGAAGCTTTCTTT. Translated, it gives CASSRGAGSDTEAFF.

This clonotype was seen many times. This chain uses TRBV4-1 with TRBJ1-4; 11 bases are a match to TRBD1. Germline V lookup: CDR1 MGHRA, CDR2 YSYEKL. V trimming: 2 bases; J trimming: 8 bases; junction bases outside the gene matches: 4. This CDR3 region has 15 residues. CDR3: CASSQPGQGGEKLFF. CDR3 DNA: TGCGCCAGCAGCCAACCGGGACAGGGGGGCGAAAAACTGTTTTTT.